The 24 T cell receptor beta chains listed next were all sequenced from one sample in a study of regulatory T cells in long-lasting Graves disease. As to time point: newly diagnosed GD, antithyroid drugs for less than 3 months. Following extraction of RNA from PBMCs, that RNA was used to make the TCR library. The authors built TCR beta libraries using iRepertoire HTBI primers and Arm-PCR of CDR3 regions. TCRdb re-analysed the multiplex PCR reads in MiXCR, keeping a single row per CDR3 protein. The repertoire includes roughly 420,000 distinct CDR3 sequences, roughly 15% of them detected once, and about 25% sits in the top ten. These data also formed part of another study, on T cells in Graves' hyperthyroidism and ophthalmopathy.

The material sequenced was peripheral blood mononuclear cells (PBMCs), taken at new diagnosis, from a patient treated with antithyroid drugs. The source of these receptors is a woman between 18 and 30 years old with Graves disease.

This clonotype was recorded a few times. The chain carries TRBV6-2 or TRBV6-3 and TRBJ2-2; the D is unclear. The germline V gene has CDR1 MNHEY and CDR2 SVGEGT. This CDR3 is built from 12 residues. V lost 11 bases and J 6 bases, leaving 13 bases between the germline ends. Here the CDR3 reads CAGRIVSGELFF. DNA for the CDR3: TGTGCCGGAAGAATAGTGTCCGGGGAGCTGTTTTTT.

The CDR3: CASSLGMRRQYF. The DNA for the CDR3 is TGTGCCAGCAGCTTAGGGATGAGGCGGCAGTACTTC. The genes are TRBV11-2 and TRBJ2-7; no clear D. CDR1 is SGHAT and CDR2 is FQNNGV in the germline V gene. This CDR3 contains 12 residues. Trimming took 1 base from V and 9 from J, leaving 10 bases between them. Together with reference TRBV11-2 and TRBJ2-7, the CDR3 gives the full variable domain: EAGVAQSPRYKIIEKRQSVAFWCNPISGHATLYWYQQILGQGPKLLIQFQNNGVVDDSQLPKDRFSAERLKGVDSTLKIQPAKLEDSAVYLCASSLGMRRQYFGPGTRLTVT.

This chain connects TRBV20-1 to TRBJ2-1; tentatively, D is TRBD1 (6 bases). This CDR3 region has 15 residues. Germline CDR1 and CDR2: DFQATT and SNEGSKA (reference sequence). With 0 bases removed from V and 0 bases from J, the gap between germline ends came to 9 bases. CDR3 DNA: TGCAGTGCTAGAGATACAGGGACCTCCTACAATGAGCAGTTCTTC. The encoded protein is CSARDTGTSYNEQFF.

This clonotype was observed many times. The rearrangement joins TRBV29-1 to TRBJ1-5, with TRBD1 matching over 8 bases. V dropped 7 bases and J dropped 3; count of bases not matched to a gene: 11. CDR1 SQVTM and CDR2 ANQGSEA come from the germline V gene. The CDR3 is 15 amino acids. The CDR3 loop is CSATTGTGSNQPQHF. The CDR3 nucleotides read TGCAGCGCCACTACCGGGACAGGATCCAATCAGCCCCAGCATTTT. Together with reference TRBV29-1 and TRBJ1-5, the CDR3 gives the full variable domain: SAVISQKPSRDICQRGTSLTIQCQVDSQVTMMFWYRQQPGQSLTLIATANQGSEATYESGFVIDKFPISRPNLTFSTLTVSNMSPEDSSIYLCSATTGTGSNQPQHFGDGTRLSIL.

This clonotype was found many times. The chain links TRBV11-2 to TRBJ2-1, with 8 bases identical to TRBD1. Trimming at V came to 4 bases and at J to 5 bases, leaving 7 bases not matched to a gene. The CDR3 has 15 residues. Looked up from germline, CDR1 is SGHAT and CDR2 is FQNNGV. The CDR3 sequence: CASSSYRGFNNEQFF. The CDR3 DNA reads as TGTGCCAGCAGCTCATACAGGGGGTTCAACAATGAGCAGTTCTTC.

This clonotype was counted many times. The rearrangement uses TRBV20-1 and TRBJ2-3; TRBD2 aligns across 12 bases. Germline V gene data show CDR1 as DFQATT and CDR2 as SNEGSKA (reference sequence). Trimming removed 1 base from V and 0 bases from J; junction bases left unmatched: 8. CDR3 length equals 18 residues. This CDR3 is CSARVWLAGGMSTDTQYF. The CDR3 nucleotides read TGCAGTGCTAGAGTTTGGCTAGCGGGAGGGATGAGCACAGATACGCAGTATTTT.

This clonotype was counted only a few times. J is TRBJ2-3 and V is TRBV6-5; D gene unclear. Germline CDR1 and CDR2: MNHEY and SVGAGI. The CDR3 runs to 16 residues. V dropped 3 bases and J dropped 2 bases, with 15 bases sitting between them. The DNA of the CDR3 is TGTGCCAGCAGTTATAATCCAGTAACCCCCACAGATACGCAGTATTTT. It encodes CASSYNPVTPTDTQYF.

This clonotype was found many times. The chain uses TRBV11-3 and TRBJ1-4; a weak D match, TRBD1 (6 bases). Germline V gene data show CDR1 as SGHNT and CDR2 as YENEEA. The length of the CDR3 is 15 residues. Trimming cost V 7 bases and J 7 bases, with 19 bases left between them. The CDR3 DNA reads TGTGCCAGCACCAATCGGGGGCAGGGCGGTGAAAAACTGTTTTTT. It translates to CASTNRGQGGEKLFF.

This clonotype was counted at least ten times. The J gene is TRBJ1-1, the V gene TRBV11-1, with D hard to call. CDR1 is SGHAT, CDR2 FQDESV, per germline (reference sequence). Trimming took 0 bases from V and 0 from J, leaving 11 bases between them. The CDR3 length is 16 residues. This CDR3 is CASSLARGRMNTEAFF. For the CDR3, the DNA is TGTGCCAGCAGCTTAGCGCGAGGAAGGATGAACACTGAAGCTTTCTTT.

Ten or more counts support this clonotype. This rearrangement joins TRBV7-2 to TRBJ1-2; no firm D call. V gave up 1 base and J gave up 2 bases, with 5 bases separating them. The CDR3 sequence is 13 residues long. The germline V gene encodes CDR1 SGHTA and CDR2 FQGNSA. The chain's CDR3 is CASSLEVNYGYTF. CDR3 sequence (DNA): TGTGCCAGCAGCTTAGAGGTGAACTATGGCTACACCTTC.

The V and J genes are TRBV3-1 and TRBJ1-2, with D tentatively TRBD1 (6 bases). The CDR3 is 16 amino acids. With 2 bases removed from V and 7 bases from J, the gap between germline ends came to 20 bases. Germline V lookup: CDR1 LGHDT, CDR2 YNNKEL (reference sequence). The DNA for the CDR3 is TGTGCCAGCAGCCAAAGACGTCGGGGGCTGGCGGCTGGCTACACCTTC. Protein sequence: CASSQRRRGLAAGYTF.

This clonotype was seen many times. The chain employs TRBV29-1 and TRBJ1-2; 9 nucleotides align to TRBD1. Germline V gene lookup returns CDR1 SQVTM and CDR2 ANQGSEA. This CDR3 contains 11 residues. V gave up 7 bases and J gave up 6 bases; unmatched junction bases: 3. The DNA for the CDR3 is TGCAGCGCAGGACAGGGGAATGGCTACACCTTC. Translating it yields CSAGQGNGYTF.

The CDR3, as DNA: TGTGCCAGCGGGAGACAGAACATTCAGTACTTC. The encoded protein is CASGRQNIQYF. J is TRBJ2-4 and V is TRBV6-1; D may match TRBD1 or TRBD2 (5 bases each). This CDR3 spans 11 amino acids. Germline values: CDR1 MNHNS, CDR2 SASEGT. V dropped 8 bases and J dropped 7 bases, with 9 bases sitting between them.

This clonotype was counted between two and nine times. CDR3 sequence: CASSFPSGELFF. CDR3 sequence (DNA): TGTGCCAGCAGTTTCCCGTCCGGGGAGCTGTTTTTT. The chain couples TRBV12-3 or TRBV12-4 to TRBJ2-2; no firm D call. This CDR3 is built from 12 residues. The V gene lost 3 bases and the J gene lost 6 bases, with 5 bases spanning the gap.

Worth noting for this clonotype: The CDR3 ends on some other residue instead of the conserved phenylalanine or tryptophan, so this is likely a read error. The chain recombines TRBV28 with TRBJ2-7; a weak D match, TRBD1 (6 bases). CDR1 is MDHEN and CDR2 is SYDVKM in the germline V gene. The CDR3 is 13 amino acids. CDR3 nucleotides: TGTGCCGGCAGTTTCGACAGGAGGTACGAGCAGTACCTC. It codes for CAGSFDRRYEQYL.

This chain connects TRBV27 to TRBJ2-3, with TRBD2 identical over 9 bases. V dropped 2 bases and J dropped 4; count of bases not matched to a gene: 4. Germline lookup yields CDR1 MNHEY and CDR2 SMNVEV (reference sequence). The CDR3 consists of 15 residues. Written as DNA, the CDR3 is TGTGCCAGCAGTTTAGCTAGCGGGGCCCCAGATACGCAGTATTTT. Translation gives CASSLASGAPDTQYF.

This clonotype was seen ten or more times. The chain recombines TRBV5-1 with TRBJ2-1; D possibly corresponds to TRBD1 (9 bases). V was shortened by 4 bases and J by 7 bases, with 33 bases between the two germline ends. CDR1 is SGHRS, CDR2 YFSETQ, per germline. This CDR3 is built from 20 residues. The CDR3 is CASSNLPGTGTREGRNEQFF. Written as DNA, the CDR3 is TGCGCCAGCAGCAACCTACCCGGGACAGGGACCCGGGAGGGCCGGAATGAGCAGTTCTTC.

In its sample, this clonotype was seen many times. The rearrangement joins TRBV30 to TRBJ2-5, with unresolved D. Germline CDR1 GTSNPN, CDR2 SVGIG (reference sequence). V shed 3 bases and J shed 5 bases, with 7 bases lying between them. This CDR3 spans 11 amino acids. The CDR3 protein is CAWREMETQYF. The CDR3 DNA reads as TGTGCCTGGAGGGAAATGGAGACCCAGTACTTC.

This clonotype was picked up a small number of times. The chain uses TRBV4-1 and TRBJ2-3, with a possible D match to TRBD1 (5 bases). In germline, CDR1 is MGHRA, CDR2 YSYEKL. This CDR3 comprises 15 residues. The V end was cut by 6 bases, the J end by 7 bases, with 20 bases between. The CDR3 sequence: CASRDRFDSTYTQYF. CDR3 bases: TGCGCCAGCAGGGATCGGTTCGACAGTACCTATACGCAGTATTTT.

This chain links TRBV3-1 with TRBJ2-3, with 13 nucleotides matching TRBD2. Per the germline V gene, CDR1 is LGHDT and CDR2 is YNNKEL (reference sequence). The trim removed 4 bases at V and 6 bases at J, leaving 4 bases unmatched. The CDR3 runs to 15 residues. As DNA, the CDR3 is TGTGCCAGCAGCCCCTGGACTAGCGGGAGTGATACGCAGTATTTT. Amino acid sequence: CASSPWTSGSDTQYF.

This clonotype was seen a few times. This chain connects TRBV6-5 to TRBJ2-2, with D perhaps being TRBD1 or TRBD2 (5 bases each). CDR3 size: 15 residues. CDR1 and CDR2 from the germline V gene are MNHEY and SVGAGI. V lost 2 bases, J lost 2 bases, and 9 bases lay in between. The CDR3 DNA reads TGTGCCAGCAGTTACGGCAGGGACAACACCGGGGAGCTGTTTTTT. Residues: CASSYGRDNTGELFF.

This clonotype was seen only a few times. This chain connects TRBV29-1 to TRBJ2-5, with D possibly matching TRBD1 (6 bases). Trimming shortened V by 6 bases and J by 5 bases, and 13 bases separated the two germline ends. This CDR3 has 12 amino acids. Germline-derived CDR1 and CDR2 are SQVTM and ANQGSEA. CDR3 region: CSVRTGLETQYF. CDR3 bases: TGCAGCGTCCGTACAGGGTTGGAGACCCAGTACTTC.

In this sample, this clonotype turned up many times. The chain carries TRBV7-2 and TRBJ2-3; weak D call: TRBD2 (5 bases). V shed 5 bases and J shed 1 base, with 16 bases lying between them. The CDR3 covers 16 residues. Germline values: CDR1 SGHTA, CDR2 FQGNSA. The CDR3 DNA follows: TGTGCCAGCAGCCGAACTGAGCGGAAGCGCACAGATACGCAGTATTTT. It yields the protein CASSRTERKRTDTQYF. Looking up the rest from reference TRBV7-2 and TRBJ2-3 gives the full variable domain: GAGVSQSPSNKVTEKGKDVELRCDPISGHTALYWYRQSLGQGLEFLIYFQGNSAPDKSGLPSDRFSAERTGGSVSTLTIQRTQQEDSAVYLCASSRTERKRTDTQYFGPGTRLTVL.

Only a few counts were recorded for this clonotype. This CDR3 is CASRRVGGNTGELFF. The CDR3 DNA is TGTGCCAGCAGGAGGGTGGGGGGCAACACCGGGGAGCTGTTTTTT. The V and J genes are TRBV27 and TRBJ2-2; D tentatively fits TRBD1 or TRBD2 (6 bases each). Germline values: CDR1 MNHEY, CDR2 SMNVEV (reference sequence). V dropped 6 bases and J dropped 2 bases, with 13 bases sitting between them. This CDR3 comprises 15 residues.